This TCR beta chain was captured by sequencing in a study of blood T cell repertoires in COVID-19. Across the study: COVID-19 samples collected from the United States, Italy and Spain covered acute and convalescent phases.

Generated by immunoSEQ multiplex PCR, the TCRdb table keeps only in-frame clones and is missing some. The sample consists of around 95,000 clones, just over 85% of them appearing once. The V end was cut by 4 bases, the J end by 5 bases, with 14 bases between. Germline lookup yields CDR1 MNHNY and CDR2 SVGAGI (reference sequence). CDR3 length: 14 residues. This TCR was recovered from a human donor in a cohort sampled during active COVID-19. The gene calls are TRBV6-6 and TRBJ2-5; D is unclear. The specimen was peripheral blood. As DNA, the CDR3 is TGTGCCAGCAGTTCACTACTGGGTAGGGAGACCCAGTACTTC. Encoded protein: CASSSLLGRETQYF.